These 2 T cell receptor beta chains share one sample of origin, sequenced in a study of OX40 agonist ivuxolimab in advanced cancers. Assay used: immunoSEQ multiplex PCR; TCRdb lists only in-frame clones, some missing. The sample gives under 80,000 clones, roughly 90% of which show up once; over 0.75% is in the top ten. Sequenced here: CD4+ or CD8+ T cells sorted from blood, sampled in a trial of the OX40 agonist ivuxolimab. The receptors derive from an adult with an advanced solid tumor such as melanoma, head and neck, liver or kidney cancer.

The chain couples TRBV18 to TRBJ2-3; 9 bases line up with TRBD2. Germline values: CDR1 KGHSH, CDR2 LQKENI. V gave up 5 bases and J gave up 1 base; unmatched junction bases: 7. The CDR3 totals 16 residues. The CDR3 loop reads CASSSRVAGGTDTQYF. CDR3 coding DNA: TGTGCCAGCTCATCCCGAGTAGCGGGGGGCACAGATACGCAGTATTTT.

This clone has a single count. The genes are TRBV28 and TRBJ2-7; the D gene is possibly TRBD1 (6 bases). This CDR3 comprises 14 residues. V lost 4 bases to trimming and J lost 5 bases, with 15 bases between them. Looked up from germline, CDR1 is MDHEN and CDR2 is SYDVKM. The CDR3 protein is CASSSLQGSHEQYF. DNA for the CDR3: TGTGCCAGCAGTTCTCTCCAGGGGTCCCACGAGCAGTACTTC.